The 26 T cell receptor beta chains below all came from one sample that was sequenced in a study of early T cells in non-severe SARS-CoV-2 infection (dated by TCRdb to the early 2020s). Libraries were built with 5' RACE. TCRdb names NextSeq 500 as the instrument used. TCRdb's own reprocessing of the public reads used fastp at Q25 and MiXCR and kept productive beta chains. Each record represents a unique CDR3 protein, reported with the most common genes and DNA among its rows. The sample yields approximately 89,000 distinct CDR3 sequences; over 12% were counted once. 3% to 3.5% of the sample is held by the ten biggest clonotypes. Sequencing input: whole blood. Receptor source: an adult who was a healthcare worker with PCR-confirmed SARS-CoV-2 infection or an uninfected control (not recorded which).

On this clonotype itself: A much larger clone lies one base from this, so it may be a read error. The rearrangement uses TRBV20-1 and TRBJ2-7, with a weak D call TRBD1 (5 bases). This CDR3 has 15 residues. CDR1 and CDR2 (germline): DFQATT, SNEGSKA (reference sequence). The CDR3 is CCARGAGQAAYEQYF. The CDR3 DNA is TGCTGTGCTAGAGGCGCCGGACAAGCAGCTTACGAGCAGTACTTC.

This clonotype occurred a few times. This sequence joins TRBV25-1 and TRBJ2-1; TRBD2 matches at 11 bases. V dropped 6 bases and J dropped 10; count of bases not matched to a gene: 11. The length of the CDR3 is 15 residues. Germline V gene data show CDR1 as MGHDK and CDR2 as SYGVNS. This chain's CDR3 is CASRETSGAAMEQFF. Written as DNA, the CDR3 is TGTGCCAGCAGGGAGACTAGCGGGGCCGCGATGGAGCAGTTCTTC.

The chain has TRBV4-1 and TRBJ2-7; maybe TRBD1 (6 bases). V was shortened by 4 bases and J by 1 base, with 14 bases between the two germline ends. Germline-derived CDR1 and CDR2 are MGHRA and YSYEKL. The CDR3 is made up of 15 amino acids. CDR3 nucleotide sequence: TGCGCCAGCAGCCTTTCCGGGACATCTTCCTACGAGCAGTACTTC. Residues: CASSLSGTSSYEQYF.

This clonotype was counted ten times or more. The V and J genes are TRBV24-1 and TRBJ1-5; D is unclear. V gave up 4 bases and J gave up 1 base, with 13 bases separating them. The CDR3 length is 16 residues. Germline V CDR1 and CDR2: KGHDR, SFDVKD. The CDR3 is CATSDSGPRSNQPQHF. The CDR3 DNA follows: TGTGCCACCAGTGACTCCGGGCCGCGGAGCAATCAGCCCCAGCATTTT.

In this sample, this clonotype turned up a few times. J is TRBJ1-5 and V is TRBV18, with D unresolved. This CDR3 is built from 14 residues. Trimming stripped 6 bases from V and 1 base from J, with 10 bases between. From germline, CDR1 is KGHSH and CDR2 LQKENI. The CDR3 spells CASSPSVSNQPQHF. CDR3 DNA sequence: TGTGCCAGCTCGCCGTCGGTCAGCAATCAGCCCCAGCATTTT.

Many counts were recorded for this clonotype. The rearrangement links TRBV6-5 to TRBJ1-6, with D perhaps matching TRBD1 (5 bases). Germline lookup yields CDR1 MNHEY and CDR2 SVGAGI. This CDR3 contains 13 residues. Trimming left V 6 bases short and J 10 bases short, with 13 bases between. CDR3 bases: TGTGCCAGCAGCCGAGGGGCAAGATCACCCCTCCACTTT. It encodes CASSRGARSPLHF.

Many counts were recorded for this clonotype. The chain employs TRBV11-2 and TRBJ2-1, with 7 bases matching TRBD2. Trimming removed 5 bases from V and 6 bases from J; junction bases left unmatched: 10. Germline lookup yields CDR1 SGHAT and CDR2 FQNNGV. The CDR3 has 15 residues. CDR3 sequence reads: CASSLERGSTNEQFF. The CDR3 region has the DNA TGTGCCAGCAGCCTCGAGCGGGGTTCAACCAATGAGCAGTTCTTC.

This clonotype was recorded many times. The CDR3 coding sequence is TGTGCCAGCAGTGACAGGACAGGGGGAAGGACTGAAGCTTTCTTT. Its protein is CASSDRTGGRTEAFF. The gene calls are TRBV6-1 and TRBJ1-1, with 10 bases identical to TRBD1. This CDR3 contains 15 residues. Trimming took 3 bases from V and 5 from J; bases not matched to a gene: 6. Germline loops: CDR1 MNHNS, CDR2 SASEGT.

This clonotype was found many times. The chain is built from TRBV29-1 and TRBJ1-1, with no clear D. Germline lookup yields CDR1 SQVTM and CDR2 ANQGSEA. This CDR3 is 12 amino acids long. V was shortened by 3 bases and J by 0 bases, with 5 bases between the two germline ends. CDR3 loop: CSVDKMNTEAFF. CDR3 DNA: TGCAGCGTTGACAAGATGAACACTGAAGCTTTCTTT.

The table lists this clonotype with a few counts. The genes are TRBV11-2 and TRBJ2-7; 9 bases agree with TRBD1. V lost 5 bases, J lost 3 bases, and 8 bases stayed unmatched. The CDR3 is 15 residues long. The germline V gene has CDR1 SGHAT and CDR2 FQNNGV. CDR3: CASSAIKDRGYEQYF. The CDR3 DNA sequence: TGTGCCAGCAGCGCTATAAAGGACAGGGGCTACGAGCAGTACTTC. Combining the CDR3 with reference TRBV11-2 and TRBJ2-7 gives the whole variable domain EAGVAQSPRYKIIEKRQSVAFWCNPISGHATLYWYQQILGQGPKLLIQFQNNGVVDDSQLPKDRFSAERLKGVDSTLKIQPAKLEDSAVYLCASSAIKDRGYEQYFGPGTRLTVT.

This clonotype was seen repeatedly, ten times or more. V and J are TRBV27 and TRBJ2-7, with D perhaps matching TRBD1 (5 bases). The CDR3 totals 14 residues. Trimming removed 3 bases from V and 1 base from J, with 10 bases in between. Per the germline V gene, CDR1 is MNHEY and CDR2 is SMNVEV (reference sequence). CDR3 sequence: CASSFNSGSYEQYF. CDR3 nucleotide sequence: TGTGCCAGCAGTTTTAATTCAGGGTCCTACGAGCAGTACTTC.

This clonotype was found many times. The chain combines TRBV5-5 with TRBJ1-4; D gene uncertain. The CDR3 spans 15 residues. The ends were cut back, 0 bases at V and 2 bases at J, with 8 bases in the middle. Per the germline V gene, CDR1 is SGHKS and CDR2 is YYEKEE (reference sequence). The CDR3 region has the DNA TGTGCCAGCAGCTTGGACGGGTTCACTAATGAAAAACTGTTTTTT. It codes for CASSLDGFTNEKLFF.

The rearrangement links TRBV12-3 or TRBV12-4 to TRBJ2-3; TRBD1 might be the D (5 bases). CDR3 size: 16 residues. Trimming took off 2 bases at V and 0 bases at J, with 12 bases between the two ends. This chain's CDR3 is CASSLLGPLSTDTQYF. CDR3 sequence (DNA): TGTGCCAGCAGTTTATTGGGGCCCTTGAGCACAGATACGCAGTATTTT.

This clonotype was detected a few times. V is TRBV11-2 and J is TRBJ2-5; no clear D. This CDR3 comprises 15 residues. CDR1 is SGHAT, CDR2 FQNNGV, per germline. V gave up 1 base and J gave up 2 bases, with 11 bases separating them. In nucleotides, the CDR3 is TGTGCCAGCAGCTTAGGTCCGGGCAGACAAGAGACCCAGTACTTC. The encoded protein is CASSLGPGRQETQYF. The whole variable domain, remainder taken from reference TRBV11-2 and TRBJ2-5, is EAGVAQSPRYKIIEKRQSVAFWCNPISGHATLYWYQQILGQGPKLLIQFQNNGVVDDSQLPKDRFSAERLKGVDSTLKIQPAKLEDSAVYLCASSLGPGRQETQYFGPGTRLLVL.

The rearrangement joins TRBV11-2 to TRBJ2-3; TRBD1 matches 7 bases. Per the germline V gene, CDR1 is SGHAT and CDR2 is FQNNGV. V lost 4 bases and J lost 2; bases outside the gene matches: 6. The CDR3 is made up of 15 amino acids. CDR3 amino acids: CASSSPGQPTDTQYF. DNA for the CDR3: TGTGCCAGCAGCTCCCCGGGACAGCCCACAGATACGCAGTATTTT.

This clonotype was detected many times. The chain links TRBV12-3 or TRBV12-4 to TRBJ2-1, with TRBD2 matching 8 bases. V was pared by 10 bases and J by 12 bases, with 8 bases of the junction left unmatched. This CDR3 contains 11 residues. The CDR3 spells CAILLRGGQFF. The CDR3 nucleotides are TGTGCCATTCTCCTTCGGGGGGGGCAGTTCTTC.

This clonotype was observed a few times. At one boundary the junction diverges from the germline segment, which might be a read error. The V gene is TRBV7-7, the J gene TRBJ2-5, with D possibly matching TRBD2 (6 bases). The CDR3 length is 15 residues. Germline CDR1 and CDR2: SSHAT and FNYEAQ (reference sequence). The CDR3 loop reads CASSLVGGTQETQYF. The CDR3 DNA reads as TGTGCTAGCAGCTTAGTAGGCGGGACCCAAGAGACCCAGTACTTC.

This clonotype was picked up a small number of times. The J gene is TRBJ2-7, the V gene TRBV7-9; 7 nucleotides line up with TRBD1. From germline, CDR1 is SEHNR and CDR2 FQNEAQ (reference sequence). V lost 5 bases to trimming and J lost 2 bases; unmatched junction nucleotides: 9. This CDR3 comprises 15 residues. CDR3 sequence reads: CASSPLDRAAYEQYF. The CDR3 bases are TGTGCCAGCAGCCCCCTTGACAGGGCCGCCTACGAGCAGTACTTC.

This clonotype has a count of ten or more. V is TRBV27 and J is TRBJ1-1; 7 bases map to TRBD1. The CDR3 extends over 13 amino acids. Germline loops: CDR1 MNHEY, CDR2 SMNVEV (reference sequence). Trimming removed 1 base from V and 6 bases from J; junction bases left unmatched: 2. The CDR3 DNA reads TGTGCCAGCAGTTTATGGCAGGGGGCTGAAGCTTTCTTT. It specifies CASSLWQGAEAFF.

This clonotype was observed at least ten times. The rearrangement joins TRBV10-3 to TRBJ2-5; TRBD2 matches at 8 bases. This CDR3 is built from 14 residues. V shed 6 bases, J shed 4 bases, and the junction held 7 bases outside the gene matches. Germline lookup yields CDR1 ENHRY and CDR2 SYGVKD. CDR3 loop: CAIRPGLDRETQYF. CDR3 coding DNA: TGTGCCATCAGACCGGGACTAGATAGAGAGACCCAGTACTTC.

In this sample, this clonotype turned up once. V and J are TRBV5-1 and TRBJ1-1; 8 nucleotides agree with TRBD1. Germline-derived CDR1 and CDR2 are SGHRS and YFSETQ. CDR3 length: 15 residues. Unmatched junction bases numbered 9, after V lost 4 bases and J lost 4 bases. In nucleotides, the CDR3 is TGCGCCAGCAGCGATAGACAGGGGCTTGGCACTGAAGCTTTCTTT. As protein: CASSDRQGLGTEAFF. Variable domain in full (rest from reference TRBV5-1 and TRBJ1-1): KAGVTQTPRYLIKTRGQQVTLSCSPISGHRSVSWYQQTPGQGLQFLFEYFSETQRNKGNFPGRFSGRQFSNSRSEMNVSTLELGDSALYLCASSDRQGLGTEAFFGQGTRLTVV.

The chain uses TRBV11-2 and TRBJ1-1, with a weak D call TRBD1 (5 bases). The length of the CDR3 is 13 residues. The germline V and J ends were trimmed by 5 bases and 6 bases, with 13 bases remaining between them. The germline CDR1 and CDR2 sequences are SGHAT and FQNNGV. CDR3 residues: CASSPGPRAEAFF. CDR3 DNA: TGTGCCAGCAGCCCAGGGCCAAGGGCTGAAGCTTTCTTT. The whole variable domain, filled in from reference TRBV11-2 and TRBJ1-1, reads EAGVAQSPRYKIIEKRQSVAFWCNPISGHATLYWYQQILGQGPKLLIQFQNNGVVDDSQLPKDRFSAERLKGVDSTLKIQPAKLEDSAVYLCASSPGPRAEAFFGQGTRLTVV.

This clonotype has just a few counts. This rearrangement joins TRBV29-1 to TRBJ1-2; 8 bases map to TRBD1. V shed 8 bases and J 2 bases; nucleotides not matched to a gene: 1. CDR1 is SQVTM, CDR2 ANQGSEA, per germline. The CDR3 length is 11 residues. Here the CDR3 reads CSSGGNYGYTF. The CDR3 DNA sequence: TGCAGCTCAGGGGGCAACTATGGCTACACCTTC.

This clonotype has ten or more counts. The chain recombines TRBV2 with TRBJ2-7; TRBD1 matches 8 bases. The ends lost 7 bases at V and 2 bases at J; junction bases unmatched: 4. The CDR3 is 13 amino acids. Germline-derived CDR1 and CDR2 are SNHLY and FYNNEI. CDR3 sequence reads: CASMETGAYEQYF. In nucleotides, the CDR3 is TGTGCCAGCATGGAGACAGGGGCCTACGAGCAGTACTTC.

Here the CDR3 reads CASSLGNRITGELFF. As DNA, the CDR3 is TGTGCCAGCAGCCTCGGTAACAGAATCACCGGGGAGCTGTTTTTT. The V call is TRBV12-3 or TRBV12-4, the J call TRBJ2-2, with D hard to call. The CDR3 runs to 15 residues. Trimming cost V 6 bases and J 4 bases, with 15 bases left between them.

This clonotype has more than one count but fewer than ten. This rearrangement joins TRBV7-7 to TRBJ2-2; 7 bases are shared with TRBD1. Germline assignment: CDR1 SSHAT and CDR2 FNYEAQ (reference sequence). The CDR3 is 15 amino acids. The CDR3 DNA reads as TGTGCTAGCTCATCGGAAGGGGGCCCCGCCGGGGAGCTGTTTTTT. It codes for CASSSEGGPAGELFF.